The 28 T cell receptor beta chains reported below all come from one sample, sequenced in a study of shared clonotypes between healthy human individuals. TCRdb's copy holds only in-frame clones and misses some; the assay was immunoSEQ multiplex PCR. The sample includes 800,000 to 1,200,000 clones, about four fifths seen only once; the top ten take more than 0.5%. The sequencing sample was made of memory CD4+ T cells from PBMCs. Subset described: CD45RA-negative fraction. The receptors come from a man between 18 and 29 years old in good health. Some clones in this sample may be carry-over from other donors' samples.

This clone appeared a single time. The chain recombines TRBV7-3 with TRBJ2-1; 11 bases are shared with TRBD2. From germline, CDR1 is SGHTA and CDR2 FQGTGA. This CDR3 contains 15 residues. V shed 6 bases, J shed 5 bases, and the junction held 6 bases outside the gene matches. CDR3 loop: CASRLGLAGDNEQFF. CDR3 nucleotide sequence: TGTGCCAGCAGACTCGGACTAGCGGGTGACAATGAGCAGTTCTTC.

The rearrangement links TRBV19 to TRBJ1-2; 8 bases are a match to TRBD1. The CDR3 covers 14 residues. Per the germline V gene, CDR1 is LNHDA and CDR2 is SQIVND (reference sequence). J lost 5 bases, V lost 3 bases, and 5 bases had no gene match. The CDR3 is CASSIGTGPYGYTF. CDR3 bases: TGTGCCAGTAGTATTGGGACAGGCCCGTATGGCTACACCTTC.

In its sample, this clone was seen once. V gene TRBV28 combines with J gene TRBJ2-3; 8 bases fit TRBD2. V was pared by 6 bases and J by 6 bases, with 11 bases of the junction left unmatched. The CDR3 sequence is 15 residues long. Germline loops: CDR1 MDHEN, CDR2 SYDVKM. In DNA form, the CDR3 reads TGTGCCAGCAGACCTTTCGGACTAGCAGGGGATACGCAGTATTTT. This translates into CASRPFGLAGDTQYF. Full variable domain (remainder filled in from reference TRBV28 and TRBJ2-3): DVKVTQSSRYLVKRTGEKVFLECVQDMDHENMFWYRQDPGLGLRLIYFSYDVKMKEKGDIPEGYSVSREKKERFSLILESASTNQTSMYLCASRPFGLAGDTQYFGPGTRLTVL.

This clone was detected once. V usage is TRBV7-2 and J usage is TRBJ2-7, with 12 bases lining up with TRBD1. Germline V gene data show CDR1 as SGHTA and CDR2 as FQGNSA. The CDR3 covers 14 residues. Trimming cost V 4 bases and J 9 bases; bases outside gene matches: 7. Here the CDR3 DNA reads TGTGCCAGCAGCTGGCGGGACAGGGGGCGCGGGCAGTACTTC. Amino acid sequence: CASSWRDRGRGQYF.

The V gene is TRBV4-2, the J gene TRBJ1-1; unclear D gene. The CDR3 has 12 residues. Germline values: CDR1 LGHNA, CDR2 YNFKEQ. V lost 4 bases, J lost 10 bases, and 13 bases lay in between. Here the CDR3 DNA reads TGTGCCAGCAGCCCATCAGTTAGTGGAGCTTTCTTT. It codes for CASSPSVSGAFF.

This chain uses TRBV5-8 with TRBJ1-1; D is undetermined. Trimming stripped 4 bases from V and 1 base from J, with 14 bases between. The length of the CDR3 is 15 residues. Germline loops: CDR1 SGHTS, CDR2 YDEGEE. The CDR3 DNA is TGTGCCAGCAGCCCGGCCGGACTCAGGAACACTGAAGCTTTCTTT. This encodes CASSPAGLRNTEAFF.

This clone appeared a few times. The genes are TRBV11-3 and TRBJ2-2; D not resolved. This CDR3 is 13 amino acids long. CDR1 and CDR2 from the germline V gene are SGHNT and YENEEA. The germline V and J ends were trimmed by 2 bases and 4 bases, with 5 bases remaining between them. The CDR3 loop is CASSLQTTGELFF. Written as DNA, the CDR3 is TGTGCCAGCAGCTTACAGACCACCGGGGAGCTGTTTTTT.

The rearrangement uses TRBV7-9 and TRBJ2-2; TRBD1 matches 7 bases. The germline V gene has CDR1 SEHNR and CDR2 FQNEAQ (reference sequence). V dropped 5 bases and J dropped 2; count of bases not matched to a gene: 14. The CDR3 covers 18 residues. CDR3 in DNA: TGTGCCAGCAGCCCAGGGACAGCCTCTACTATTAACACCGGGGAGCTGTTTTTT. As protein: CASSPGTASTINTGELFF.

V and J are TRBV7-9 and TRBJ1-3; D is unresolved. The CDR3 has 14 amino acids. Germline CDR1 is SEHNR and CDR2 is FQNEAQ (reference sequence). V shed 11 bases and J shed 0 bases, with 14 bases lying between them. CDR3 loop: CARPAEGSGNTIYF. CDR3 sequence (DNA): TGTGCCCGCCCCGCCGAGGGCTCTGGAAACACCATATATTTT.

This chain links TRBV10-3 with TRBJ2-7; D is unresolved. The CDR3 loop spans 13 amino acids. Germline loops: CDR1 ENHRY, CDR2 SYGVKD. Trimming pared 5 bases from V and 2 bases from J, leaving 10 bases between. CDR3 region: CAISPNRAYEQYF. The CDR3 DNA follows: TGTGCCATCAGTCCGAATCGCGCCTACGAGCAGTACTTC.

The chain is built from TRBV25-1 and TRBJ1-2, with a tentative D call TRBD1 (5 bases). Germline CDR1 is MGHDK and CDR2 is SYGVNS. V was shortened by 1 base and J by 0 bases, with 12 bases between the two germline ends. The CDR3 length is 16 residues. The CDR3 coding sequence is TGTGCCAGCAGTGAATCCCCTCTGGGGCCTAACTATGGCTACACCTTC. It yields the protein CASSESPLGPNYGYTF.

The V gene is TRBV10-3, the J gene TRBJ2-5; TRBD2 is a possible D gene (6 bases). Germline assignment: CDR1 ENHRY and CDR2 SYGVKD. The CDR3 consists of 16 residues. V was trimmed by 0 bases and J by 5 bases, leaving 16 bases between them. In DNA, the CDR3 is TGTGCCATCAGTGAGTCGGGTCGGGGGAGTGGTGAGACCCAGTACTTC. Encoded protein: CAISESGRGSGETQYF.

The V and J genes are TRBV11-2 and TRBJ2-1; 10 bases align to TRBD2. The trim removed 4 bases at V and 0 bases at J, leaving 9 bases unmatched. Germline CDR1 reads SGHAT; CDR2 reads FQNNGV. The CDR3 has 18 residues. The CDR3: CASSSTLLAGASYNEQFF. CDR3 bases: TGTGCCAGCAGCTCAACCCTCCTAGCGGGAGCCTCCTACAATGAGCAGTTCTTC.

This clone has just a few counts. The rearrangement links TRBV10-2 to TRBJ1-1, with D unresolved. Germline loops: CDR1 WSHSY, CDR2 SAAADI. The CDR3 totals 15 residues. Trimming took 2 bases from V and 6 from J, leaving 16 bases between them. The DNA of the CDR3 is TGCGCCAGCAGTGAGGGAGTGGGAACGGCCCCTGAAGCTTTCTTT. Protein sequence: CASSEGVGTAPEAFF.

The V call is TRBV29-1, the J call TRBJ1-2; D remains ambiguous. Germline CDR1 and CDR2: SQVTM and ANQGSEA. The CDR3 totals 12 residues. V dropped 6 bases and J dropped 2 bases, with 10 bases sitting between them. The CDR3 sequence: CSVRHPNYGYTF. DNA of the CDR3: TGCAGCGTGAGACATCCGAACTATGGCTACACCTTC.

In this sample, this clone turned up a few times. The chain links TRBV27 to TRBJ1-1; D uncertain. Between the trimmed V and J ends, which lost 0 bases and 2 bases, there was a span of 10 bases. The germline V gene encodes CDR1 MNHEY and CDR2 SMNVEV (reference sequence). The CDR3 extends over 15 amino acids. The DNA of the CDR3 is TGTGCCAGCAGTTTATCGAAGGGAGGCAACACTGAAGCTTTCTTT. It encodes CASSLSKGGNTEAFF.

This chain connects TRBV4-2 to TRBJ2-7; 10 nucleotides align to TRBD1. From germline, CDR1 is LGHNA and CDR2 YNFKEQ. The CDR3 spans 15 residues. The ends lost 3 bases at V and 5 bases at J; junction bases unmatched: 7. The CDR3 here is CASSQAGQGYHEQYF. The CDR3 bases are TGTGCCAGCAGCCAGGCGGGACAGGGGTACCACGAGCAGTACTTC.

The chain recombines TRBV7-9 with TRBJ2-7; D possibly corresponds to TRBD2 (5 bases). This CDR3 region has 14 residues. Trimming pared 6 bases from V and 0 bases from J, leaving 12 bases between. Germline values: CDR1 SEHNR, CDR2 FQNEAQ (reference sequence). In nucleotides, the CDR3 is TGTGCCAGCAGTCCCGGACTTAGCTCCTACGAGCAGTACTTC. Protein product: CASSPGLSSYEQYF.

The CDR3, as DNA: TGTGCCAGCAGCGGACAGGGGGTGGGCGGCTACACCTTC. It specifies CASSGQGVGGYTF. The rearrangement joins TRBV5-6 to TRBJ1-2; TRBD1 matches at 10 bases. This CDR3 is 13 amino acids long. Germline CDR1 is SGHDT and CDR2 is YYEEEE. With V trimmed by 4 bases and J by 8 bases, 5 bases remained unmatched.

The chain links TRBV5-4 to TRBJ1-2; the D is unclear. Trimming removed 3 bases at V and 4 bases at J, with 13 bases between. Germline CDR1 SGHNT, CDR2 YYREEE (reference sequence). The CDR3 has 14 amino acids. CDR3 bases: TGTGCCAGCAGCTACGAGACAAATTTCTATGGCTACACCTTC. It encodes CASSYETNFYGYTF.

This chain joins TRBV19 and TRBJ1-3; D possibly corresponds to TRBD1 (5 bases). V lost 3 bases to trimming and J lost 4 bases, with 10 bases between them. This CDR3 has 14 amino acids. Per germline, CDR1 LNHDA and CDR2 SQIVND (reference sequence). This chain's CDR3 is CASSMGPLGNTIYF. In DNA, the CDR3 is TGTGCCAGTAGTATGGGACCTCTGGGAAACACCATATATTTT.

This clone has a handful of counts. The V gene is TRBV11-2, the J gene TRBJ2-2; TRBD2 aligns across 7 bases. Germline CDR1 and CDR2: SGHAT and FQNNGV. Germline trimming cut 4 bases from V and 3 bases from J; bases unmatched to any gene: 14. The CDR3 consists of 18 residues. The CDR3 DNA reads TGTGCCAGCAGCTCCCCCCCACTACTAGCGACCGACACCGGGGAGCTGTTTTTT. Protein sequence: CASSSPPLLATDTGELFF.

This chain links TRBV28 with TRBJ1-5; D is possibly TRBD1 (5 bases). The CDR3 sequence is 15 residues long. V was pared by 3 bases and J by 2 bases, with 11 bases between. Per germline, CDR1 MDHEN and CDR2 SYDVKM. In DNA form, the CDR3 reads TGTGCCAGCAGTTTTCGGGACGCTCGCAATCAGCCCCAGCATTTT. The encoded protein is CASSFRDARNQPQHF. Together with reference TRBV28 and TRBJ1-5, the CDR3 gives the full variable domain: DVKVTQSSRYLVKRTGEKVFLECVQDMDHENMFWYRQDPGLGLRLIYFSYDVKMKEKGDIPEGYSVSREKKERFSLILESASTNQTSMYLCASSFRDARNQPQHFGDGTRLSIL.

V usage is TRBV27 and J usage is TRBJ2-3; D uncertain. The germline gives CDR1 MNHEY, CDR2 SMNVEV (reference sequence). V was trimmed by 4 bases and J by 3 bases, leaving 11 bases between them. The CDR3 loop spans 14 amino acids. The CDR3 loop is CASSSPSGTDTQYF. CDR3 nucleotides: TGTGCCAGCAGTTCCCCCTCTGGAACAGATACGCAGTATTTT.

The chain combines TRBV4-2 with TRBJ1-2, with no clear D. In germline, CDR1 is LGHNA, CDR2 YNFKEQ. The CDR3 totals 13 residues. The ends were cut back, 1 base at V and 6 bases at J, with 9 bases in the middle. The CDR3 DNA is TGTGCCAGCAGCCAAGTCGCTGACCATGGCTACACCTTC. It codes for CASSQVADHGYTF.

The DNA of the CDR3 is TGCGCCAGCAGCTTGGACCCTGGAGGGGGTTACAATGAGCAGTTCTTC. It yields the protein CASSLDPGGGYNEQFF. The J gene is TRBJ2-1, the V gene TRBV5-1; D may match TRBD1 or TRBD2 (6 bases each). The germline CDR1 and CDR2 sequences are SGHRS and YFSETQ. The CDR3 is 16 residues long. V was shortened by 0 bases and J by 4 bases, with 14 bases between the two germline ends.

The rearrangement joins TRBV9 to TRBJ2-3, with D possibly being TRBD1 (6 bases). V gave up 0 bases and J gave up 0 bases, with 11 bases separating them. There are 16 residues in the CDR3. CDR1 and CDR2 from the germline V gene are SGDLS and YYNGEE. The CDR3: CASSVGGPGSTDTQYF. CDR3 DNA sequence: TGTGCCAGCAGCGTAGGGGGGCCAGGCAGCACAGATACGCAGTATTTT.

The chain employs TRBV7-2 and TRBJ2-3; TRBD1 matches at 9 bases. V gave up 5 bases and J gave up 4 bases; unmatched junction bases: 10. This CDR3 comprises 16 residues. Germline lookup yields CDR1 SGHTA and CDR2 FQGNSA. CDR3 sequence (DNA): TGTGCCAGCAGCCTACAGGGGGCGGCAAGATCAGATACGCAGTATTTT. Protein sequence: CASSLQGAARSDTQYF. The full variable domain, its missing parts supplied by reference TRBV7-2 and TRBJ2-3, is GAGVSQSPSNKVTEKGKDVELRCDPISGHTALYWYRQSLGQGLEFLIYFQGNSAPDKSGLPSDRFSAERTGGSVSTLTIQRTQQEDSAVYLCASSLQGAARSDTQYFGPGTRLTVL.